Listed below are T cell receptor beta chains from one sample, sequenced in a study of radiotherapy plus CTLA-4 blockade in lung cancer. Clones were read by immunoSEQ multiplex PCR, and TCRdb kept only the in-frame ones, dropping some. The sample carries about 68,000 clones, 65% to 80% recorded once. The sample here was peripheral blood, taken from a patient treated with radiotherapy plus ipilimumab. Receptors were obtained from a human donor with non-small cell lung cancer who had a complete response to radiotherapy plus ipilimumab. Each CDR3 is given with its conserved first and last residue. The D gene is left open where the match is weak. A row's size may be missing; if present it is once, few, many or a size class.

v_call: TRBV4-3
d_call: NA
clone_size: NA
j_call: TRBJ2-3
cdr3_aa: CASSQEIGGTDTQYF
cdr3_nt: TGCGCCAGCAGCCAAGAGATTGGGGGCACAGATACGCAGTATTTT

v_call: TRBV18
d_call: TRBD1
clone_size: NA
j_call: TRBJ1-5
cdr3_aa: CASSDRDHQPQHF
cdr3_nt: TGTGCCAGCTCCGACAGGGACCATCAGCCCCAGCATTTT

v_call: TRBV18
d_call: TRBD1
clone_size: once
j_call: TRBJ2-6
cdr3_aa: CASSPGQAFSGANVLTF
cdr3_nt: TGTGCCAGCTCACCGGGACAGGCATTTTCTGGGGCCAACGTCCTGACTTTC

v_call: TRBV14
d_call: TRBD1
clone_size: NA
j_call: TRBJ2-7
cdr3_aa: CASSLYSAQGAGEQYF
cdr3_nt: TGTGCCAGCAGCCTTTATTCGGCACAGGGGGCGGGGGAGCAGTACTTC

v_call: TRBV28
d_call: TRBD1
clone_size: NA
j_call: TRBJ1-3
cdr3_aa: CASQTTGVSGNTIYF
cdr3_nt: TGTGCCAGTCAAACCACAGGGGTCTCTGGAAACACCATATATTTT

v_call: TRBV30
d_call: NA
clone_size: once
j_call: TRBJ1-5
cdr3_aa: CAWRADNSNQPQHF
cdr3_nt: TGTGCCTGGAGGGCAGACAATAGCAATCAGCCCCAGCATTTT

v_call: TRBV29-1
d_call: TRBD2
clone_size: NA
j_call: TRBJ2-3
cdr3_aa: CSVVYKGLAGGPGQLDTQYF
cdr3_nt: TGCAGCGTTGTCTACAAAGGGCTAGCGGGGGGGCCGGGTCAACTAGATACGCAGTATTTT

v_call: TRBV10-1
d_call: NA
clone_size: NA
j_call: TRBJ1-2
cdr3_aa: CASSDLPGTGYTF
cdr3_nt: TGCGCCAGCAGTGACCTCCCGGGGACGGGCTACACCTTC

v_call: TRBV7-9
d_call: NA
clone_size: NA
j_call: TRBJ1-1
cdr3_aa: CASSFQGIGTEAFF
cdr3_nt: TGTGCCAGCAGCTTCCAGGGCATTGGGACTGAAGCTTTCTTT

v_call: TRBV6-5
d_call: NA
clone_size: NA
j_call: TRBJ1-2
cdr3_aa: CASSYSNREGYTF
cdr3_nt: TGTGCCAGCAGTTACTCGAACCGCGAAGGCTACACCTTC

v_call: TRBV5-4
d_call: NA
clone_size: NA
j_call: TRBJ2-3
cdr3_aa: CASSPSGRYTDTQYF
cdr3_nt: TGTGCCAGCAGCCCTTCCGGGAGATACACAGATACGCAGTATTTT

v_call: TRBV10-3
d_call: NA
clone_size: NA
j_call: TRBJ2-1
cdr3_aa: CAISESKSYNEQFF
cdr3_nt: TGTGCCATCAGTGAGTCGAAGTCTTACAATGAGCAGTTCTTC

v_call: TRBV6-5
d_call: NA
clone_size: NA
j_call: TRBJ2-3
cdr3_aa: CASSYVSRTSTDTQYF
cdr3_nt: TGTGCCAGCAGTTACGTCTCTCGGACAAGCACAGATACGCAGTATTTT

v_call: TRBV15
d_call: TRBD1
clone_size: NA
j_call: TRBJ1-4
cdr3_aa: CATSRQGAGWEKLFF
cdr3_nt: TGTGCCACCAGCAGACAGGGGGCGGGTTGGGAAAAACTGTTTTTT

v_call: TRBV7-9
d_call: NA
clone_size: NA
j_call: TRBJ1-4
cdr3_aa: CASSLFSSDTYEKLFF
cdr3_nt: TGTGCCAGCAGCCTTTTCTCGTCCGACACCTATGAAAAACTGTTTTTT

v_call: TRBV30
d_call: NA
clone_size: NA
j_call: TRBJ2-3
cdr3_aa: CAWRPTGKDTQYF
cdr3_nt: TGTGCCTGGAGGCCTACAGGGAAAGATACGCAGTATTTT

v_call: TRBV27
d_call: TRBD2
clone_size: NA
j_call: TRBJ2-5
cdr3_aa: CATQGLAGGGTQYF
cdr3_nt: TGTGCCACTCAGGGACTAGCGGGAGGGGGGACCCAGTACTTC

v_call: TRBV4-1
d_call: TRBD1
clone_size: NA
j_call: TRBJ1-2
cdr3_aa: CASSQGPDRVAYSYTF
cdr3_nt: TGCGCCAGCAGCCAGGGGCCGGACAGGGTGGCCTATAGCTACACCTTC

v_call: TRBV5-1
d_call: TRBD2
clone_size: NA
j_call: TRBJ2-1
cdr3_aa: CASALLAGAPNEQFF
cdr3_nt: TGCGCCAGCGCCCTACTAGCGGGGGCCCCCAATGAGCAGTTCTTC

v_call: TRBV7-9
d_call: NA
clone_size: few
j_call: TRBJ1-4
cdr3_aa: CASSLEASGKLFF
cdr3_nt: TGTGCCAGCAGCTTAGAGGCGAGCGGAAAACTGTTTTTT

v_call: TRBV4-1
d_call: NA
clone_size: NA
j_call: TRBJ2-3
cdr3_aa: CASSQGVPETDTQYF
cdr3_nt: TGCGCCAGCAGCCAAGGTGTACCCGAGACAGATACGCAGTATTTT

v_call: TRBV9
d_call: NA
clone_size: NA
j_call: TRBJ2-6
cdr3_aa: CASSIGLTWGVGSGANVLTF
cdr3_nt: TGTGCCAGCAGCATCGGACTAACTTGGGGGGTGGGCTCTGGGGCCAACGTCCTGACTTTC

v_call: TRBV20-1
d_call: NA
clone_size: NA
j_call: TRBJ1-2
cdr3_aa: CSASNYGYTF
cdr3_nt: TGCAGTGCTTCTAACTATGGCTACACCTTC

v_call: TRBV7-9
d_call: NA
clone_size: NA
j_call: TRBJ1-1
cdr3_aa: CASSFTGTEAFF
cdr3_nt: TGTGCCAGCAGCTTCACCGGGACAGAAGCTTTCTTT

v_call: TRBV29-1
d_call: NA
clone_size: NA
j_call: TRBJ1-2
cdr3_aa: CSVEGYGYTF
cdr3_nt: TGCAGCGTTGAGGGGTATGGCTACACCTTC

v_call: TRBV9
d_call: NA
clone_size: NA
j_call: TRBJ2-3
cdr3_aa: CASSASVSTDTQYF
cdr3_nt: TGTGCCAGCAGCGCCTCCGTTTCCACAGATACGCAGTATTTT

v_call: TRBV6-5
d_call: NA
clone_size: NA
j_call: TRBJ1-2
cdr3_aa: CASSYLSGVGGYTF
cdr3_nt: TGTGCCAGCAGTTACCTGAGTGGGGTTGGTGGCTACACCTTC

v_call: TRBV4-3
d_call: TRBD2
clone_size: NA
j_call: TRBJ2-4
cdr3_aa: CASSQDRGYSGSGIQYF
cdr3_nt: TGCGCCAGCAGCCAAGATAGGGGATATAGCGGGAGCGGCATTCAGTACTTC

v_call: TRBV6-5
d_call: TRBD1
clone_size: NA
j_call: TRBJ1-5
cdr3_aa: CASSIAGGGQPQHF
cdr3_nt: TGTGCCAGCTCGATTGCAGGGGGCGGTCAGCCCCAGCATTTT

v_call: TRBV30
d_call: TRBD1
clone_size: NA
j_call: TRBJ1-3
cdr3_aa: CAWGPRDRGLAGNTIYF
cdr3_nt: TGTGCCTGGGGACCCCGGGACAGGGGGCTAGCTGGAAACACCATATATTTT

v_call: TRBV13
d_call: NA
clone_size: NA
j_call: TRBJ1-2
cdr3_aa: CASGTDMNYGYTF
cdr3_nt: TGTGCCAGCGGGACGGACATGAACTATGGCTACACCTTC

v_call: TRBV9
d_call: TRBD2
clone_size: NA
j_call: TRBJ2-3
cdr3_aa: CASSVSGLAGHPEWDTQYF
cdr3_nt: TGTGCCAGCAGCGTAAGCGGACTAGCGGGTCACCCGGAATGGGATACGCAGTATTTT

v_call: TRBV5-1
d_call: NA
clone_size: NA
j_call: TRBJ1-6
cdr3_aa: CASSRPGSDNSPLHF
cdr3_nt: TGCGCCAGCAGCCGTCCGGGATCCGATAATTCACCCCTCCACTTT

v_call: TRBV7-2
d_call: NA
clone_size: NA
j_call: TRBJ2-7
cdr3_aa: CASSSSRGAGVEQYF
cdr3_nt: TGTGCCAGCAGCTCCTCCCGGGGCGCAGGGGTCGAGCAGTACTTC

v_call: TRBV19
d_call: NA
clone_size: NA
j_call: TRBJ2-7
cdr3_aa: CASSTPPGEQYF
cdr3_nt: TGTGCCAGTAGTACCCCCCCGGGGGAGCAGTACTTC

v_call: TRBV6-1
d_call: NA
clone_size: NA
j_call: TRBJ2-4
cdr3_aa: CASSEAQNIQYF
cdr3_nt: TGTGCCAGCAGTGAAGCGCAAAACATTCAGTACTTC

v_call: TRBV7-9
d_call: TRBD2
clone_size: NA
j_call: TRBJ2-1
cdr3_aa: CASPLPGLAGDQFF
cdr3_nt: TGTGCCAGCCCCCTACCGGGACTAGCGGGGGATCAGTTCTTC

v_call: TRBV11-2
d_call: NA
clone_size: NA
j_call: TRBJ2-5
cdr3_aa: CASSLAGAPQETQYF
cdr3_nt: TGTGCCAGCAGCTTAGCGGGCGCTCCTCAAGAGACCCAGTACTTC

v_call: TRBV5-1
d_call: NA
clone_size: NA
j_call: TRBJ2-2
cdr3_aa: CASSLAYRAGTGELFF
cdr3_nt: TGCGCCAGCAGCTTGGCTTATCGGGCGGGCACCGGGGAGCTGTTTTTT

v_call: TRBV5-1
d_call: TRBD1
clone_size: NA
j_call: TRBJ2-6
cdr3_aa: CASSLPTGGYSGANVLTF
cdr3_nt: TGCGCCAGCAGCTTACCGACAGGGGGCTACTCTGGGGCCAACGTCCTGACTTTC

v_call: TRBV11-3
d_call: NA
clone_size: NA
j_call: TRBJ1-4
cdr3_aa: CASSSPGPGNEKLFF
cdr3_nt: TGTGCCAGCAGCTCCCCGGGACCCGGGAATGAAAAACTGTTTTTT

v_call: TRBV4-3
d_call: NA
clone_size: NA
j_call: TRBJ1-2
cdr3_aa: CASSQDVGGGGAGGGYTF
cdr3_nt: TGCGCCAGCAGCCAAGATGTGGGGGGCGGGGGAGCGGGTGGAGGCTACACCTTC

v_call: TRBV5-1
d_call: NA
clone_size: NA
j_call: TRBJ1-1
cdr3_aa: CASSLILDSNRNTEAFF
cdr3_nt: TGCGCCAGCAGCTTGATACTGGACTCTAATCGGAACACTGAAGCTTTCTTT

v_call: TRBV7-8
d_call: TRBD1
clone_size: NA
j_call: TRBJ2-3
cdr3_aa: CASSLGQGGYTQYF
cdr3_nt: TGTGCCAGCAGCTTAGGACAGGGGGGTTATACGCAGTATTTT

v_call: TRBV28
d_call: TRBD2
clone_size: once
j_call: TRBJ2-1
cdr3_aa: CASSPVAGGRGNEQFF
cdr3_nt: TGTGCCAGCAGTCCCGTAGCGGGAGGGCGGGGGAATGAGCAGTTCTTC

v_call: TRBV5-6
d_call: NA
clone_size: once
j_call: TRBJ1-4
cdr3_aa: CASSWGATNEKLFF
cdr3_nt: TGTGCCAGCAGCTGGGGTGCAACTAATGAAAAACTGTTTTTT

v_call: TRBV5-8
d_call: NA
clone_size: NA
j_call: TRBJ1-3
cdr3_aa: CASSYPGSGGNTIYF
cdr3_nt: TGTGCCAGCAGCTACCCAGGGTCTGGTGGAAACACCATATATTTT

v_call: TRBV7-2
d_call: NA
clone_size: NA
j_call: TRBJ2-7
cdr3_aa: CASSLVPGYEQYF
cdr3_nt: TGTGCCAGCAGCTTAGTCCCCGGCTACGAGCAGTACTTC

v_call: TRBV30
d_call: NA
clone_size: NA
j_call: TRBJ1-6
cdr3_aa: CAWSPGGGLYLSSYNSPLHF
cdr3_nt: TGTGCCTGGAGTCCCGGAGGGGGATTGTACCTGAGCTCCTATAATTCACCCCTCCACTTT

v_call: TRBV18
d_call: NA
clone_size: NA
j_call: TRBJ2-2
cdr3_aa: CASSSIDGNTGELFF
cdr3_nt: TGTGCCAGCTCATCAATCGACGGAAACACCGGGGAGCTGTTTTTT